The clone carrying this T cell receptor beta chain was observed many times. The sample belongs to a study of human T cells and chemical hapten exposure. Across the whole study: Sensitization applied 2% DPC to approximately 2 cm by approximately 2 cm of upper inner arm skin.

TCRdb used MiXCR to reprocess the RACE reads, holding one entry per CDR3 protein. The profile shows 370,000 or so distinct CDR3 sequences, around 5% of them singletons. With 4 bases removed from V and 6 bases from J, the gap between germline ends came to 16 bases. The CDR3 totals 15 residues. Germline CDR1 MGHRA, CDR2 YSYEKL. Regarding time point: patch test 1, 2 weeks after DPC sensitization. Stated treatment: therapeutic diphenylcyclopropenone sensitization with weekly scalp DPC. This material consisted of whole blood, taken in connection with sensitization to the hapten diphenylcyclopropenone (DPC). The chain uses TRBV4-1 and TRBJ1-5, with D possibly being TRBD1 (6 bases). This clonotype was sampled from a woman between 50 and 59 years old with alopecia areata. Some clones in this sample may be carry-over from other donors' samples. The CDR3, as DNA: TGCGCCAGCAGCCGAACCGAAGGGACAAGTCAGCCCCAGCATTTT. It is translated as CASSRTEGTSQPQHF.